A single sample is the source of the 16 T cell receptor beta chains below, sequenced in a study of OX40 agonist ivuxolimab in advanced cancers. Clones were read by immunoSEQ multiplex PCR, and TCRdb kept only the in-frame ones, dropping some. The sample includes 100,000 or so clones, around 95% of them seen just once. The input for sequencing was CD4+ or CD8+ T cells sorted from blood, taken in a trial of the OX40 agonist ivuxolimab. Every receptor here comes from an adult with an advanced solid tumor such as melanoma, head and neck, liver or kidney cancer.

V and J are TRBV19 and TRBJ1-1, with a possible D match to TRBD1 (6 bases). Germline-derived CDR1 and CDR2 are LNHDA and SQIVND (reference sequence). Trimming pared 8 bases from V and 0 bases from J, leaving 16 bases between. The CDR3 covers 15 residues. The CDR3 is CASRQDPFMNTEAFF. The CDR3 bases are TGTGCCAGTCGACAGGACCCGTTCATGAACACTGAAGCTTTCTTT. The full variable domain, completed using reference TRBV19 and TRBJ1-1, is DGGITQSPKYLFRKEGQNVTLSCEQNLNHDAMYWYRQDPGQGLRLIYYSQIVNDFQKGDIAEGYSVSREKKESFPLTVTSAQKNPTAFYLCASRQDPFMNTEAFFGQGTRLTVV.

The chain combines TRBV4-1 with TRBJ1-4; no clear D. The germline V gene has CDR1 MGHRA and CDR2 YSYEKL. The CDR3 has 13 residues. V lost 3 bases and J lost 3, with 5 bases in between. CDR3 in DNA: TGCGCCAGCAGCCAGGGCCCTAATGAAAAACTGTTTTTT. Protein: CASSQGPNEKLFF.

As to this clone: At the DNA level, this CDR3 is encoded by other sequences in the same sample as well. The chain joins TRBV6-5 to TRBJ1-2; D may be TRBD1 (5 bases). Germline V gives CDR1 MNHEY, CDR2 SVGAGI. This CDR3 contains 15 residues. The ends were cut back, 7 bases at V and 6 bases at J, with 21 bases in the middle. CDR3 loop: CASTPAGGAWDGYTF. CDR3 in DNA: TGTGCCAGCACCCCCGCGGGCGGGGCTTGGGATGGCTACACCTTC.

The V gene is TRBV9, the J gene TRBJ1-3; the match to TRBD1 covers 7 bases. The CDR3 length is 15 residues. Germline V CDR1 and CDR2: SGDLS, YYNGEE. The trim removed 5 bases at V and 0 bases at J, leaving 5 bases unmatched. The CDR3 loop reads CASSSGQLSGNTIYF. The CDR3 DNA is TGTGCCAGCAGTTCGGGACAGCTCTCTGGAAACACCATATATTTT.

CDR3 bases: TGTGCCAGCACTCAATGGGGGGGCCAGCCTTTGAACACTGAAGCTTTCTTT. Translation: CASTQWGGQPLNTEAFF. The chain employs TRBV5-8 and TRBJ1-1, with TRBD1 as a possible D gene (6 bases). V dropped 6 bases and J dropped 0 bases, with 21 bases sitting between them. Per the germline V gene, CDR1 is SGHTS and CDR2 is YDEGEE. This CDR3 spans 17 amino acids.

This sequence joins TRBV10-3 and TRBJ1-1; D uncertain. Trimming took off 3 bases at V and 6 bases at J, with 5 bases between the two ends. CDR3 size: 11 residues. From germline, CDR1 is ENHRY and CDR2 SYGVKD. The CDR3: CAISDLAEAFF. The CDR3 coding sequence is TGTGCCATCAGTGACTTGGCTGAAGCTTTCTTT.

The CDR3 bases are TGTGCCAGTAGTATCGGACAGATGAACACTGAAGCTTTCTTT. Amino acid sequence: CASSIGQMNTEAFF. The V and J genes are TRBV19 and TRBJ1-1, with a tentative D call TRBD1 (6 bases). From germline, CDR1 is LNHDA and CDR2 SQIVND (reference sequence). The CDR3 spans 14 residues. V lost 3 bases and J lost 0, with 8 bases in between.

The genes are TRBV7-2 and TRBJ2-7, with 7 positions matching TRBD1. Trimming at V came to 5 bases and at J to 4 bases, leaving 8 bases not matched to a gene. Germline CDR1 SGHTA, CDR2 FQGNSA. This CDR3 contains 14 residues. The CDR3, as DNA: TGTGCCAGCAGCCCCGGGGACAGCAAGTACGAGCAGTACTTC. Its translation: CASSPGDSKYEQYF.

The V and J genes are TRBV27 and TRBJ2-7; 7 bases are a match to TRBD2. CDR3 length equals 13 residues. The ends lost 7 bases at V and 2 bases at J; junction bases unmatched: 5. Germline V gene data show CDR1 as MNHEY and CDR2 as SMNVEV (reference sequence). CDR3 DNA sequence: TGTGCCAGCACCGGGGGGAGGCCCTACGAGCAGTACTTC. Amino acids: CASTGGRPYEQYF.

The rearrangement joins TRBV7-6 to TRBJ1-5; D remains ambiguous. Germline V CDR1 and CDR2: SGHVS, FNYEAQ. The V gene lost 5 bases and the J gene lost 2 bases, with 7 bases spanning the gap. The CDR3 spans 13 residues. The CDR3, as DNA: TGTGCCAGCAGCCCCAATGGCAATCAGCCCCAGCATTTT. This translates into CASSPNGNQPQHF.

The V call is TRBV29-1, the J call TRBJ2-5; TRBD1 agrees at 9 bases. The CDR3 is made up of 14 amino acids. V shed 4 bases and J 5 bases; nucleotides not matched to a gene: 8. Germline V gene lookup returns CDR1 SQVTM and CDR2 ANQGSEA. CDR3 residues: CSVAGTGPGETQYF. For the CDR3, the DNA is TGCAGCGTTGCTGGGACAGGGCCGGGGGAGACCCAGTACTTC.

The rearrangement links TRBV7-3 to TRBJ2-3; tentatively, D is TRBD2 (6 bases). The germline CDR1 and CDR2 sequences are SGHTA and FQGTGA. The CDR3 has 15 residues. Trimming left V 1 base short and J 2 bases short, with 10 bases between. DNA of the CDR3: TGTGCCAGCAGCTTAATAAGCGGGCTCACAGATACGCAGTATTTT. The encoded protein is CASSLISGLTDTQYF.

The rearrangement uses TRBV28 and TRBJ2-7; the D gene is possibly TRBD2 (6 bases). There are 13 residues in the CDR3. The V gene's germline CDR1 is MDHEN and CDR2 SYDVKM. The V end was cut by 3 bases, the J end by 2 bases, with 8 bases between. CDR3 loop: CASSLPGAYEQYF. The CDR3 nucleotides are TGTGCCAGCAGTTTGCCGGGGGCCTACGAGCAGTACTTC.

The chain employs TRBV28 and TRBJ1-5, with 7 bases identical to TRBD1. J was trimmed by 4 bases and V by 2 bases; bases with no gene match: 5. Germline V lookup: CDR1 MDHEN, CDR2 SYDVKM. This CDR3 has 15 residues. CDR3 sequence: CASSLGSRGNQPQHF. DNA of the CDR3: TGTGCCAGCAGTTTAGGTTCCAGGGGGAATCAGCCCCAGCATTTT.

Note on this clone: Germline is not matched at one junction end, which may reflect a read error. The chain joins TRBV7-2 to TRBJ1-5; D perhaps matches TRBD1 (6 bases). The germline V gene encodes CDR1 SGHTA and CDR2 FQGNSA. There are 14 residues in the CDR3. As DNA, the CDR3 is TGTGCCAGCACCGGATTGGGGGGCAAGCAGCCCCAGCATTTT. Protein sequence: CASTGLGGKQPQHF.

A single count supports this clone. The rearrangement links TRBV11-2 to TRBJ2-3; D is perhaps TRBD2 (6 bases). V shed 0 bases and J shed 0 bases, with 13 bases lying between them. Germline loops: CDR1 SGHAT, CDR2 FQNNGV. The CDR3 contains 17 residues. The CDR3 here is CASSLDAGGTSTDTQYF. DNA for the CDR3: TGTGCCAGCAGCTTAGATGCAGGCGGGACTAGCACAGATACGCAGTATTTT.